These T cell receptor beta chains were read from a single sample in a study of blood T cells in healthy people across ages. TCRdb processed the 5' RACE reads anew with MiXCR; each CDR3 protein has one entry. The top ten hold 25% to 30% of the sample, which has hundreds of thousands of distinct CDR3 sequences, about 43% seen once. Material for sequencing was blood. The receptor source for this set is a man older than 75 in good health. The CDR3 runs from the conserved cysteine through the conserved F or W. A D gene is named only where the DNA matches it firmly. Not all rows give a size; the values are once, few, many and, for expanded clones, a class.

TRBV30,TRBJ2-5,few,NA,TGTGCCTGGGGGGGCCAGTACTTC,CAWGGQYF
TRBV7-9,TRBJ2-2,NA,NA,TGTGCCAGCGTCCCGAACACCGGGGAGCTGTTTTTT,CASVPNTGELFF
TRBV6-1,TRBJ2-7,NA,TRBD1,TGTGCCAGCCCTGACAGGGAAGGGGCCTACGAGCAGTACTTC,CASPDREGAYEQYF
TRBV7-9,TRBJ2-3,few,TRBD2,TGTGCCAGCAGCTTTAGCGGGAGGGCAGATACGCAGTATTTT,CASSFSGRADTQYF
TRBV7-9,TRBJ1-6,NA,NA,TGTGCCAGCAGTTGGGGGTATAATTCACCCCTCCACTTT,CASSWGYNSPLHF
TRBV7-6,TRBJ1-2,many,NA,TGTGCCAGCAGCGCGAGAGGGGGGTTCGGCTACACCTTC,CASSARGGFGYTF
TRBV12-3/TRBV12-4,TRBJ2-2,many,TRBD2,TGTGCCAGCAGCGACCCCGGTTCGGGGGGCACCGGGGAGCTGTTTTTT,CASSDPGSGGTGELFF
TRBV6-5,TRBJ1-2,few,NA,TGTGCCAGCAGTACCGGACAGCGAGCTAACTATGGCTACACCTTC,CASSTGQRANYGYTF
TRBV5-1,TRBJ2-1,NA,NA,TGCGCCAGCAGCCTGGGGTTTGACAATGAGCAGTTCTTC,CASSLGFDNEQFF
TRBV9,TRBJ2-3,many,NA,TGTGCCAGCAGCGTGGGAACAGATACGCAGTATTTT,CASSVGTDTQYF
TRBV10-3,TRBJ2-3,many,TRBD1,TGTGCCATCAGTGAGTCCGGCAGGGGGGATACGCAGTATTTT,CAISESGRGDTQYF
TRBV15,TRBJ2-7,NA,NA,TGTGCCACCAGCAGAGATTTACCCGGACAGAACTACGAGCAGTACTTC,CATSRDLPGQNYEQYF
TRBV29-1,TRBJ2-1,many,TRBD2,TGCAGCGCCTCGGGACTAGCGGGTGGCGTTGAGCAGTTCTTC,CSASGLAGGVEQFF
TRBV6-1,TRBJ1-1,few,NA,TGTGCCAGCAGTCGGGCAGGGAGGGCTGAAGCTTTCTTT,CASSRAGRAEAFF
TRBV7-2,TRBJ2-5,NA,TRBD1,TGTGCCAGCAGCTTAGCGTGGACAGGGGGCCAAGAGACCCGGTACTTC,CASSLAWTGGQETRYF
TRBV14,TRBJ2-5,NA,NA,TGTGCCAGCAGCCCCCCCGGACTGCGTTTGGAGCAGTACTTC,CASSPPGLRLEQYF
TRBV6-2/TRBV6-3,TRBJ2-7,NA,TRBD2,TGTGCCAGCAGGTACAGCGGGGGCTACGGCGAGCAGTACTTC,CASRYSGGYGEQYF
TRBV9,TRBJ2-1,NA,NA,TGTGCCAGCAGCGTAGCTATCCGGGCTATAGGAGACAATGAGCAGTTCTTC,CASSVAIRAIGDNEQFF
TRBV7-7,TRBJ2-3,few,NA,TGTGCCAGCAGCTTAGCGGGGCAGGGTTCCGATACGCAGTATTTT,CASSLAGQGSDTQYF
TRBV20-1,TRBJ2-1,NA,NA,TGCAGTGCTAGGGCTAGCGCACACAATGAGCAGTTCTTC,CSARASAHNEQFF
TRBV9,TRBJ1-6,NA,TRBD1,TGTGCCAGCAGCACAGACAGGGGGAATTCACCCCTCCACTTT,CASSTDRGNSPLHF
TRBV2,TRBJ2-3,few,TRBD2,TGTGCCAGCAAACCCCTAGCGGGGGGACCCCCTAGCACAGATACGCAGTATTTT,CASKPLAGGPPSTDTQYF
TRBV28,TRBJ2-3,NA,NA,TGTGCCAGCAGGATCACAGGTACGCAGTATTTT,CASRITGTQYF
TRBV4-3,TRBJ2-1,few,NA,TGCGCCAGCAGCGGCAGGGCTGGGAGACACAATGAGCAGTTCTTC,CASSGRAGRHNEQFF
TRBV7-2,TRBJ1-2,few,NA,TGTGCCAGCACAACAGCGTATGGCTACACCTTC,CASTTAYGYTF
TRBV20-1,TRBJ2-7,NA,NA,TGCAGTGCTAGAGATGGAGGGATCCCTACCACCTACGAGCAGTACTTC,CSARDGGIPTTYEQYF
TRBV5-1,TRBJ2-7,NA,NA,TGCGCCAGCAGCCCCGGAGGTGGGAGGATCTACGAGCAGTACTTC,CASSPGGGRIYEQYF
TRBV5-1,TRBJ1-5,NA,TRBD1,TGCGCCAGCAGGCGAGGACAGGGGAACAATCAGCCCCAGCATTTT,CASRRGQGNNQPQHF
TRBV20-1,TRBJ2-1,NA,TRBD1,TGCAGTGCTGCTTCGGACAGGGGCTATTCTTACAATGAGCAGTTCTTC,CSAASDRGYSYNEQFF
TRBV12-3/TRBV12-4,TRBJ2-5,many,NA,TGTGCCAGCAGTTTAGCGAGGGGAGACAGAGAGACCCAGTACTTC,CASSLARGDRETQYF
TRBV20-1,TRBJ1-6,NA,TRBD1,TGCAGTGCTAGAGTCCCACCAGGGGGACTTAATTCACCCCTCCACTTT,CSARVPPGGLNSPLHF
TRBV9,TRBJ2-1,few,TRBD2,TGTGCCAGCAGCCCCCCGGGACTATTCTACAATGAGCAGTTCTTC,CASSPPGLFYNEQFF
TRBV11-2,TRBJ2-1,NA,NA,TGCGCCAGCAGCTTGGTACGACCGGGACCAACTACCAATGAGCAGTTCTTC,CASSLVRPGPTTNEQFF
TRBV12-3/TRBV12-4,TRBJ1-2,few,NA,TGTGCCAGCAGTTTATGGGGCACACGCTATGGCTACACCTTC,CASSLWGTRYGYTF
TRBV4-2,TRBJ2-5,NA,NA,TGTGCCAGCAGCCAGGGTCTGGTGGAAGAGACCCAGTACTTC,CASSQGLVEETQYF
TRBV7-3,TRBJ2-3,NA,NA,TGTGCCTGCAGCTTAGTGGCGGTGAGCACAGATACGCAGTATTTT,CACSLVAVSTDTQYF
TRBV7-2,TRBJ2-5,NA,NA,TGTGCCAGCAGCTGGTACGGCCCCGGGGAGACCCAGTACTTC,CASSWYGPGETQYF
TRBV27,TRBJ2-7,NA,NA,TGTGCCAGCAGTTTAGGGGCCCCCACTACCTACAATGAGCAGTACTTC,CASSLGAPTTYNEQYF
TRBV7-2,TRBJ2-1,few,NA,TGTGCCAGCAGCACCAAGCGGGTGGAGCAGTTCTTC,CASSTKRVEQFF
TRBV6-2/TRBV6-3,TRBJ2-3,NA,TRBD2,TGTGCCAGCAGTTTGAGGGGGACTAGAGCGGGGGGCAGCACAGATACGCAGTATTTT,CASSLRGTRAGGSTDTQYF
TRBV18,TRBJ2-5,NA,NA,TGTGCCAGCTCACCCGGTTTCGAGACCCAGTACTTC,CASSPGFETQYF
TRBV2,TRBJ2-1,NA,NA,TGTGCCAGCGTTAGACAGGTTTACAATGGGCAGTTCTTC,CASVRQVYNGQFF
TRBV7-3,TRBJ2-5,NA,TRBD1,TGTGCCAGCAGCATAGGGACAGGGGGCGGAGGGGAGACCCAGTACTTC,CASSIGTGGGGETQYF
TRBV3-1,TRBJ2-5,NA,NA,TGTGCCAGCACCCTATTAAGGGGGGGCGGAGAGACCCAGTACTTC,CASTLLRGGGETQYF
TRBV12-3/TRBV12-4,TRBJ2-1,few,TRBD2,TGTGCCAGCAGTCCGGGACTAGCGGGCCCGAGCTCCTACAATGAGCAGTTCTTC,CASSPGLAGPSSYNEQFF
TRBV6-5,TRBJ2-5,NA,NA,TGTGCCAGCAGTTACGCAGGTTCGAGTGTGGAGACCCAGTACTTC,CASSYAGSSVETQYF
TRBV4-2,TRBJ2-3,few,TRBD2,TGTGCCAGCAGCCAGGGGTCCACTAGCGGGGGGCGGACGCAGTATTTT,CASSQGSTSGGRTQYF
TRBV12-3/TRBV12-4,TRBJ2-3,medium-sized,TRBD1,TGTGCCAGCAGCGCGACATTCGGGACAGCACAGTATTTT,CASSATFGTAQYF
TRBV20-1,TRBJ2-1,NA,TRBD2,TGCAGTACTAGAGCGGCTAGCGGGAGATCCTCCTACAATGAGCAGTTCTTC,CSTRAASGRSSYNEQFF
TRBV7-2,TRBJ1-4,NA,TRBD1,TGTGCCAGCTGCCAGGGGGGCACTAATGAAAAACTGTTTTTT,CASCQGGTNEKLFF
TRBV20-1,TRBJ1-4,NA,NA,TGCAGTGCTCCTTCCCCCAGTCGGGGTGCTAATGAAAAACTGTTTTTT,CSAPSPSRGANEKLFF
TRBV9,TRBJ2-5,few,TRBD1,TGTGCCAGCAGCGTAACTGGGACAGGGTTTAATGAAGAGACCCAGTACTTC,CASSVTGTGFNEETQYF
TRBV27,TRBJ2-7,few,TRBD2,TGTGCCAGCAGTTTTCGGACTAGCGGGAAGCCTTTTTCCTACGAGCAGTACTTC,CASSFRTSGKPFSYEQYF
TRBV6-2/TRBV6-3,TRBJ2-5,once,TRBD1,TGTGCCAGCAGACGGGACAGGGGGCCCGAGACCCGGTACTTC,CASRRDRGPETRYF
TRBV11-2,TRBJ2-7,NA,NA,TGTGCCAGCAGCTCACTTAGACTAGGGGCGGCCGCCTCCTACAATGAGCAGTACTTC,CASSSLRLGAAASYNEQYF
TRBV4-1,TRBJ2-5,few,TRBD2,TGCGCCAGCAGCCAAGGGTGGGGCGGGGGGAACCAAGAGACCCAGTACTTC,CASSQGWGGGNQETQYF
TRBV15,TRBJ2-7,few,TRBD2,TGTGCCACCAGCAGAGTAACTAGCGGGTCCTACGAGCAGTACTTC,CATSRVTSGSYEQYF
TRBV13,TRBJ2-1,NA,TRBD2,TGTGCCAGCAGCCCTAGCGGGGGGTATCTTAACAATGAGCAGTTCTTC,CASSPSGGYLNNEQFF
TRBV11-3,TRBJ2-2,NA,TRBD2,TGTGCCAGCAGGCGAACTAGCGGGGGGCAAAACACCGGGGAGCTGTTTTTT,CASRRTSGGQNTGELFF
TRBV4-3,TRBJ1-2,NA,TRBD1,TGCGCCAGCAGCCAAGTGCTGCAGGGGGCAGGCGGCTACACCTTC,CASSQVLQGAGGYTF